The 5 T cell receptor beta chains given below trace back to one sample, sequenced in a study of long-term antiretroviral therapy in people with HIV. Running of the v3.0 immunoSEQ assay took place at survey level. TCRdb's copy holds only in-frame clones and misses some; the assay was immunoSEQ multiplex PCR. The sample includes 30,000 to 40,000 clones, 83% of them seen just once. This sample comprised unsorted PBMCs, obtained 0.4 years before starting antiretroviral therapy. These receptors originate from a man in his late teens or twenties with HIV.

Written as DNA, the CDR3 is TGTGCCAGCAGTTCTCGCCTGGACCCCGAGCTGTTTTTT. Its translation is CASSSRLDPELFF. The rearrangement links TRBV6-5 to TRBJ2-2; D is unresolved. CDR3 length: 13 residues. The V gene lost 4 bases and the J gene lost 11 bases, with 14 bases spanning the gap. Germline CDR1 is MNHEY and CDR2 is SVGAGI.

This rearrangement joins TRBV11-1 to TRBJ2-7; either TRBD1 or TRBD2 may fit D (5 bases each). V was shortened by 3 bases and J by 0 bases, with 9 bases between the two germline ends. This CDR3 region has 14 residues. Germline V gives CDR1 SGHAT, CDR2 FQDESV (reference sequence). The CDR3: CASSLGPISYEQYF. The CDR3 nucleotides are TGTGCCAGCAGCTTGGGACCGATCTCCTACGAGCAGTACTTC.

This chain links TRBV2 with TRBJ1-1; no clear D gene. Trimming stripped 5 bases from V and 1 base from J, with 14 bases between. CDR3 length equals 15 residues. Looked up from germline, CDR1 is SNHLY and CDR2 is FYNNEI. In DNA form, the CDR3 reads TGTGCCAGCAGTTTAGGCGGCAGCCCGAACACTGAAGCTTTCTTT. Amino acid sequence: CASSLGGSPNTEAFF. Looking up the rest from reference TRBV2 and TRBJ1-1 gives the full variable domain: EPEVTQTPSHQVTQMGQEVILRCVPISNHLYFYWYRQILGQKVEFLVSFYNNEISEKSEIFDDQFSVERPDGSNFTLKIRSTKLEDSAMYFCASSLGGSPNTEAFFGQGTRLTVV.

This clone was picked up one time. This chain connects TRBV7-3 to TRBJ2-7; 10 bases are a match to TRBD1. With V trimmed by 3 bases and J by 2 bases, 1 base remained unmatched. The CDR3 contains 14 residues. Germline V gene sequence: CDR1 SGHTA, CDR2 FQGTGA. CDR3: CASSFGTGAYEQYF. CDR3 in DNA: TGTGCCAGCAGCTTTGGGACAGGGGCCTACGAGCAGTACTTC.

The chain is built from TRBV9 and TRBJ2-3, with D possibly being TRBD2 (6 bases). The CDR3 totals 15 residues. V shed 0 bases and J shed 0 bases, with 8 bases lying between them. Per the germline V gene, CDR1 is SGDLS and CDR2 is YYNGEE. The CDR3 loop reads CASSVASGSTDTQYF. The CDR3 nucleotides are TGTGCCAGCAGCGTAGCAAGCGGGAGCACAGATACGCAGTATTTT.